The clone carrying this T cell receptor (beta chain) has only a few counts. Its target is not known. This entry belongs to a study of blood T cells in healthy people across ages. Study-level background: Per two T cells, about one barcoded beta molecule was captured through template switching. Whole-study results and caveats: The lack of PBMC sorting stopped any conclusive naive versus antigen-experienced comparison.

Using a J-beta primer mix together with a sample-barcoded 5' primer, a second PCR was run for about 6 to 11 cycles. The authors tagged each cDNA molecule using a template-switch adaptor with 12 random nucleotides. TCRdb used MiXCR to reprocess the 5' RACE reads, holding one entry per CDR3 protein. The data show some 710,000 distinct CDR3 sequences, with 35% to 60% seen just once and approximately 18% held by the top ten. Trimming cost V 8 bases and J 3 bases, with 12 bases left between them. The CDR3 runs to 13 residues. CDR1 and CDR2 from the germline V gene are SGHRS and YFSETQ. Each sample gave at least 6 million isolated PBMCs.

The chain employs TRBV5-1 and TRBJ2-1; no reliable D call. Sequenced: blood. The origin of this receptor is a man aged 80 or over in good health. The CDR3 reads CASAGLGYNEQFF. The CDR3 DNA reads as TGCGCCAGTGCCGGGCTCGGCTACAATGAGCAGTTCTTC.